These T cell receptor beta chains were read from a single sample in a study of cytomegalovirus exposure and HLA in healthy donors. The method was immunoSEQ multiplex PCR; TCRdb's version includes in-frame clones alone and lacks a portion of them. The sample has about 150,000 clones, 85% to 90% seen once. Material: PBMCs. These receptors originate from a human donor in good health. Both conserved end residues are part of each CDR3. Each record gives: clone size, J gene, D gene, V gene, CDR3 DNA, CDR3 protein. The D gene is left open where the match is weak. Clone size is shown for a subset of rows, as once, few, many or a class of expanded clone.

size: NA; J: TRBJ1-6; D: NA; V: TRBV19; DNA: TGTGCCAGTAGTATCCCAAGGGGCCATAATTCACCCCTCCACTTT; CDR3: CASSIPRGHNSPLHF
size: NA; J: TRBJ1-2; D: TRBD1; V: TRBV5-1; DNA: TGCGCCAGCAGCTTCGACAGGGGTAATGGCTACACCTTC; CDR3: CASSFDRGNGYTF
size: NA; J: TRBJ1-1; D: NA; V: TRBV25-1; DNA: TGTGCCAGCAGTGTGCTCATGCCCCTTAAGGGGGTGAACACTGAAGCTTTCTTT; CDR3: CASSVLMPLKGVNTEAFF
size: NA; J: TRBJ2-7; D: NA; V: TRBV7-7; DNA: TGTGCCAGCAGCTCGACAGGCTCCTACGAGCAGTACTTC; CDR3: CASSSTGSYEQYF
size: NA; J: TRBJ2-7; D: TRBD1; V: TRBV29-1; DNA: TGCAGCGGAGCCGGGACAGGACGCGAGCAGTACTTC; CDR3: CSGAGTGREQYF
size: NA; J: TRBJ2-3; D: TRBD2; V: TRBV5-1; DNA: TGCGCCAGCAGCTCTGCGGGACTAGCGGGCACAGATACGCAGTATTTT; CDR3: CASSSAGLAGTDTQYF
size: NA; J: TRBJ1-3; D: NA; V: TRBV7-8; DNA: TGTGCCAGCAGCTTAAGAGAGACAAAGGGAAACACCATATATTTT; CDR3: CASSLRETKGNTIYF
size: once; J: TRBJ2-7; D: NA; V: TRBV29-1; DNA: TGCAGCGTTGAAGATCGAGGAGGTGAGCAGTACTTC; CDR3: CSVEDRGGEQYF
size: NA; J: TRBJ1-5; D: TRBD1; V: TRBV5-6; DNA: TGTGCCAGCAGCTTAAGGGGGCCAGGTTCGCAGCCCCAGCATTTT; CDR3: CASSLRGPGSQPQHF
size: NA; J: TRBJ1-1; D: NA; V: TRBV30; DNA: TGTGCCTGGAGTGGAACAGGTCGGTCTTTCTTT; CDR3: CAWSGTGRSFF
size: NA; J: TRBJ2-1; D: NA; V: TRBV11-2; DNA: TGTGCCAGCAGCTTAGTGTTGGCGCGGTATAGCTCCTACAATGAGCAGTTCTTC; CDR3: CASSLVLARYSSYNEQFF
size: NA; J: TRBJ2-1; D: TRBD2; V: TRBV5-6; DNA: TGTGCCAGCAGCTTGCCCGGGGGGGTAGTGGATGAGCAGTTCTTC; CDR3: CASSLPGGVVDEQFF
size: few; J: TRBJ2-3; D: TRBD1; V: TRBV30; DNA: TGTGCCTGGAGTAGGGACAGGGACACAGATACGCAGTATTTT; CDR3: CAWSRDRDTDTQYF
size: NA; J: TRBJ1-6; D: TRBD1; V: TRBV7-9; DNA: TGTGCCAGCAGCTTATTACGGGACAGGGTGGCGAATTCACCCCTCCACTTT; CDR3: CASSLLRDRVANSPLHF
size: NA; J: TRBJ2-3; D: TRBD2; V: TRBV27; DNA: TGTGCCAGCAGTTTAGAAGCGGGGGGCCCAGATACGCAGTATTTT; CDR3: CASSLEAGGPDTQYF
size: NA; J: TRBJ1-2; D: NA; V: TRBV2; DNA: TGTGCCAGCAGTGAGAGGGTTAACTATGGCTACACCTTC; CDR3: CASSERVNYGYTF
size: NA; J: TRBJ2-1; D: NA; V: TRBV28; DNA: TGTGCCAGCAGTTTATCAGACAATGAGCAGTTCTTC; CDR3: CASSLSDNEQFF
size: NA; J: TRBJ2-1; D: TRBD1; V: TRBV7-8; DNA: TGTGCCAGCAGCTTAGCGCGAGTTCGGGACAGGTTAAAGTACAATGAGCAGTTCTTC; CDR3: CASSLARVRDRLKYNEQFF
size: NA; J: TRBJ2-3; D: NA; V: TRBV28; DNA: TGTGCCAGCAGTTTTATGGGCCCTAGCACAGATACGCAGTATTTT; CDR3: CASSFMGPSTDTQYF
size: NA; J: TRBJ2-1; D: TRBD1; V: TRBV6-1; DNA: TGTGCCATCAACAGGGGAACCGATGTTGGCAATGAGCAGTTCTTC; CDR3: CAINRGTDVGNEQFF
size: NA; J: TRBJ1-1; D: TRBD1; V: TRBV7-9; DNA: TGTGCCAGCAGCTCCTTGACAGGGTTCACTGAAGCTTTCTTT; CDR3: CASSSLTGFTEAFF
size: few; J: TRBJ1-1; D: NA; V: TRBV2; DNA: TGTGCCAGCAGCTTTAGGGGATCTGAAGCTTTCTTT; CDR3: CASSFRGSEAFF
size: NA; J: TRBJ1-1; D: NA; V: TRBV5-1; DNA: TGCGCCAGCAGCTTGGAAGCCCTTTTCACTGAAGCTTTCTTT; CDR3: CASSLEALFTEAFF
size: NA; J: TRBJ2-1; D: TRBD2; V: TRBV2; DNA: TGTGCCAGCGGATCGTCGGGGGGGGGCTACAATGAGCAGTTCTTC; CDR3: CASGSSGGGYNEQFF
size: NA; J: TRBJ1-1; D: TRBD1; V: TRBV30; DNA: TGTGCCTGGGGGGTGATGGCAGGGGGCATATCGAGGGGGTCTGAAGCTTTCTTT; CDR3: CAWGVMAGGISRGSEAFF
size: NA; J: TRBJ2-1; D: TRBD2; V: TRBV7-3; DNA: TGTGCCAGCAGCTTACTCGGGGGGGCCAACAATGAGCAGTTCTTC; CDR3: CASSLLGGANNEQFF
size: once; J: TRBJ1-1; D: NA; V: TRBV29-1; DNA: TGCAGCGCGCAAAGACTGATGACGGTGAACACTGAAGCTTTCTTT; CDR3: CSAQRLMTVNTEAFF
size: NA; J: TRBJ1-2; D: NA; V: TRBV2; DNA: TGTGCCAGCAGTGACCAGGATGGCTACACCTTC; CDR3: CASSDQDGYTF
size: NA; J: TRBJ1-6; D: TRBD1; V: TRBV10-3; DNA: TGTGCCACCCGGGACAGACCGAATTCACCCCTCCACTTT; CDR3: CATRDRPNSPLHF
size: NA; J: TRBJ2-1; D: NA; V: TRBV28; DNA: TGTGCCAGCACTCCCAGCTCCTACAATGAGCAGTTCTTC; CDR3: CASTPSSYNEQFF
size: once; J: TRBJ1-5; D: NA; V: TRBV4-1; DNA: TGCGCCAGCAGCCAAGAACGAGGGTTTCAGCCCCAGCATTTT; CDR3: CASSQERGFQPQHF
size: NA; J: TRBJ2-1; D: TRBD1; V: TRBV7-3; DNA: TGTGCCAGCAGCTCTCTTCTTGGGGGACAGCTCTCCTACAATGAGCAGTTCTTC; CDR3: CASSSLLGGQLSYNEQFF
size: NA; J: TRBJ1-1; D: TRBD1; V: TRBV12-5; DNA: TGTGCTAGTGGTTTGGACAGGGGGACTGAAGCTTTCTTT; CDR3: CASGLDRGTEAFF
size: NA; J: TRBJ2-1; D: TRBD2; V: TRBV19; DNA: TGTGCCAGTAGTATTACTAGCGGGAGAGGCAATGAGCAGTTCTTC; CDR3: CASSITSGRGNEQFF
size: few; J: TRBJ1-4; D: TRBD1; V: TRBV7-9; DNA: TGTGCCAGCAGCCAGGGACAGGCACACGAAAAACTGTTTTTT; CDR3: CASSQGQAHEKLFF
size: many; J: TRBJ1-4; D: TRBD1; V: TRBV6-1; DNA: TGTGCCAGCAGCGAATCAATATACAGGGGCTGGGATGAAAAACTGTTTTTT; CDR3: CASSESIYRGWDEKLFF
size: NA; J: TRBJ2-1; D: NA; V: TRBV2; DNA: TGTGCCAGCAGGAGGGGAGCGGGCGGCGGGGATGAGCAGTTCTTC; CDR3: CASRRGAGGGDEQFF
size: NA; J: TRBJ1-6; D: NA; V: TRBV6-1; DNA: TGTGCCAGCAGTGAATCAGGAGGGCTCGATTCACCCCTCCACTTT; CDR3: CASSESGGLDSPLHF
size: NA; J: TRBJ1-1; D: NA; V: TRBV5-1; DNA: TGCGCCAGCAGCTTGGCCGGCCAGGGGTACACTGAAGCTTTCTTT; CDR3: CASSLAGQGYTEAFF
size: NA; J: TRBJ2-6; D: NA; V: TRBV5-1; DNA: TGCGCCAGCAGCCCTGGTGAGTCTGGGGCCAACGTCCTGACTTTC; CDR3: CASSPGESGANVLTF
size: NA; J: TRBJ2-7; D: TRBD1; V: TRBV7-8; DNA: TGTGCCAGCAGCCTCGGGGACAGGGGCCACGAGCAGTACTTC; CDR3: CASSLGDRGHEQYF
size: once; J: TRBJ1-4; D: NA; V: TRBV30; DNA: TGTGCCTGGAGTGTACTCATGTTTTCACAGGGTAATAATGAAAAACTGTTTTTT; CDR3: CAWSVLMFSQGNNEKLFF
size: NA; J: TRBJ2-7; D: NA; V: TRBV29-1; DNA: TGCAGCGTCGGCCCCGGAGGTTCTGCCCGCGAGCAGTACTTC; CDR3: CSVGPGGSAREQYF
size: NA; J: TRBJ1-1; D: NA; V: TRBV5-8; DNA: TGTGCCAGCAGCTTCCGGGACACCCTGTTGAACACTGAAGCTTTCTTT; CDR3: CASSFRDTLLNTEAFF
size: NA; J: TRBJ2-1; D: NA; V: TRBV2; DNA: TGTGCCAGCAATTTGGGAGGCCCCTACAATGAGCAGTTCTTC; CDR3: CASNLGGPYNEQFF
size: NA; J: TRBJ1-1; D: TRBD1; V: TRBV19; DNA: TGTGCCAGTAGTTCCAGGACAGGGCGCACTGAAGCTTTCTTT; CDR3: CASSSRTGRTEAFF
size: NA; J: TRBJ2-1; D: TRBD1; V: TRBV7-3; DNA: TGTGCCAGCAGCTCCTCAACCGGGACAGGGGGGAATGAGCAGTTCTTC; CDR3: CASSSSTGTGGNEQFF
size: NA; J: TRBJ1-4; D: NA; V: TRBV11-2; DNA: TGTGCCAGCAGCTACAACTCCGGGACACCCAAACTGTTTTTT; CDR3: CASSYNSGTPKLFF
size: NA; J: TRBJ2-7; D: TRBD2; V: TRBV28; DNA: TGTGCCAGCAGCTCCCCGCTAGCGGGAGCTTACTACGAGCAGTACTTC; CDR3: CASSSPLAGAYYEQYF
size: NA; J: TRBJ1-2; D: NA; V: TRBV11-2; DNA: TGTGCCAGCAGCTTAGATAACTGGAGACTCAGCTTC; CDR3: CASSLDNWRLSF
size: NA; J: TRBJ2-2; D: NA; V: TRBV29-1; DNA: TGCAGCGTTGGCCAGGTGAACACCGGGGAGCTGTTTTTT; CDR3: CSVGQVNTGELFF
size: NA; J: TRBJ1-2; D: NA; V: TRBV27; DNA: TGTGCCAGCAGTTATCGAGGGAGCTATGGCTACACCTTC; CDR3: CASSYRGSYGYTF
size: NA; J: TRBJ2-5; D: NA; V: TRBV4-2; DNA: TGTGCCAGCAGCCAAGATAGCGGACCCAACCAAGAGACCCAGTACTTC; CDR3: CASSQDSGPNQETQYF
size: NA; J: TRBJ1-3; D: NA; V: TRBV4-3; DNA: TGCGCCAGCAGCCAAGATGGGAACAGGAATCCTGGAAACACCATATATTTT; CDR3: CASSQDGNRNPGNTIYF
size: NA; J: TRBJ1-2; D: TRBD1; V: TRBV4-1; DNA: TGCGCCAGCAGCCAACCAGGACAGGGGGAAAACACCTTC; CDR3: CASSQPGQGENTF
size: NA; J: TRBJ1-1; D: NA; V: TRBV2; DNA: TGTGCCAGCAGTGCCCCGAGAGGGAACACTGAAGCTTTCTTT; CDR3: CASSAPRGNTEAFF
size: NA; J: TRBJ1-3; D: TRBD1; V: TRBV30; DNA: TGTGCCCTCCAGGGGGTGGAGGGGCTGGCTGGAAACACCATATATTTT; CDR3: CALQGVEGLAGNTIYF
size: few; J: TRBJ1-6; D: NA; V: TRBV6-5; DNA: TGTGCCAGCAGAAGGGGGAAGGCCTATAATTCACCCCTCCACTTT; CDR3: CASRRGKAYNSPLHF
size: NA; J: TRBJ2-3; D: TRBD1; V: TRBV7-3; DNA: TGTGCCAGCAGCTCAGTCCGACAGGGCAATACGCAGTATTTT; CDR3: CASSSVRQGNTQYF
size: few; J: TRBJ2-1; D: TRBD2; V: TRBV4-3; DNA: TGCGCCAGCAGCCAAGGACTAGCGGGGGGGTACAATGAGCAGTTCTTC; CDR3: CASSQGLAGGYNEQFF